The 26 T cell receptor beta chains below all came from one sample that was sequenced in a study of T cell repertoires in cytomegalovirus infection. The antigens these receptors bind are not known. In TCRdb, the reads were re-called with MiXCR into one record per CDR3 protein. In the table there are about 350,000 distinct CDR3 sequences, about 35% of which are singletons. The sequencing used cultured PBMCs, collected from culture after CMV antigen stimulation. The receptors stem from a human donor in good health (CMV status not recorded). Some clones in this sample may be carry-over from other donors' samples.

The sample holds a few counts of this clonotype. The V gene is TRBV7-8, the J gene TRBJ2-2; D is possibly TRBD2 (6 bases). CDR3 length: 16 residues. The germline V and J ends were trimmed by 5 bases and 6 bases, with 19 bases remaining between them. CDR1 and CDR2 from the germline V gene are SGHVS and FQNEAQ. The CDR3 bases are TGTGCCAGCAGCCGCAGCACACTAGCATCCTCCGGGGAGCTGTTTTTT. It yields the protein CASSRSTLASSGELFF. Complete variable domain (other parts from reference TRBV7-8 and TRBJ2-2): GAGVSQSPRYKVAKRGQDVALRCDPISGHVSLFWYQQALGQGPEFLTYFQNEAQLDKSGLPSDRFFAERPEGSVSTLKIQRTQQEDSAVYLCASSRSTLASSGELFFGEGSRLTVL.

The V and J genes are TRBV10-3 and TRBJ1-2; tentatively, D is TRBD1 (5 bases). The CDR3 consists of 15 residues. In germline, CDR1 is ENHRY, CDR2 SYGVKD. Trimming left V 10 bases short and J 5 bases short, with 23 bases between. This chain's CDR3 is CANRDSDRVSYGYTF. Written as DNA, the CDR3 is TGTGCCAACCGGGACTCCGACCGGGTCAGTTATGGCTACACCTTC.

CDR3 coding DNA: TGTGCCAGCAGCCAAGGGCACTCCTACAATGAGCAGTTCTTC. Translating gives CASSQGHSYNEQFF. The V gene is TRBV5-6, the J gene TRBJ2-1, with unresolved D. V lost 4 bases and J lost 0, with 8 bases in between. This CDR3 is built from 14 residues. Germline CDR1 and CDR2: SGHDT and YYEEEE.

CDR3 DNA sequence: TGTGCCAGCAGCTATCTTGACAGGGGCAACTATGGCTACACCTTC. Protein: CASSYLDRGNYGYTF. This rearrangement joins TRBV7-9 to TRBJ1-2; TRBD1 matches at 8 bases. After removal of 4 bases from V and 2 bases from J, the junction contained 6 bases not matched to a gene. Germline V lookup: CDR1 SEHNR, CDR2 FQNEAQ (reference sequence). This CDR3 is built from 15 residues.

The chain recombines TRBV6-5 with TRBJ2-1; 7 positions agree with TRBD2. The germline gives CDR1 MNHEY, CDR2 SVGAGI. The CDR3 loop spans 20 amino acids. Losses at the gene ends were 5 bases for V and 0 bases for J; bases not matched to a gene: 19. CDR3 sequence: CASSPGGWREYEGSYNEQFF. CDR3 DNA: TGTGCCAGCAGTCCTGGGGGGTGGCGGGAGTACGAAGGCTCCTACAATGAGCAGTTCTTC.

This sequence joins TRBV14 and TRBJ1-1, with no clear D. Germline V gene data show CDR1 as SGHDN and CDR2 as FVKESK. This CDR3 is built from 13 residues. V lost 0 bases and J lost 11, with 13 bases in between. CDR3 amino acids: CASSQDRQVTAFF. CDR3 sequence (DNA): TGTGCCAGCAGCCAAGATAGACAAGTTACCGCTTTCTTT.

This chain connects TRBV7-3 to TRBJ2-7; TRBD2 matches 11 bases. CDR1 is SGHTA and CDR2 is FQGTGA in the germline V gene. This CDR3 comprises 15 residues. V gave up 5 bases and J gave up 1 base; unmatched junction bases: 4. The CDR3 is CASSPSSGRSYEQYF. In DNA form, the CDR3 reads TGTGCCAGCAGCCCCTCTAGCGGGAGGTCCTACGAGCAGTACTTC.

This clonotype has a handful of counts. The rearrangement uses TRBV12-3 or TRBV12-4 and TRBJ1-4; no firm D call. The CDR3 contains 13 residues. V lost 5 bases, J lost 5 bases, and 9 bases lay in between. Here the CDR3 reads CASSQDSNEKLFF. Here the CDR3 DNA reads TGTGCCAGCAGTCAGGACTCAAATGAAAAACTGTTTTTT.

This clonotype was counted a few times. The chain has TRBV19 and TRBJ2-2, with 12 positions matching TRBD2. Germline values: CDR1 LNHDA, CDR2 SQIVND (reference sequence). J lost 4 bases, V lost 3 bases, and 3 bases had no gene match. CDR3 size: 16 residues. CDR3 in amino acids: CASSILAGGPTGELFF. The CDR3 DNA reads TGTGCCAGTAGTATCCTAGCGGGAGGGCCCACCGGGGAGCTGTTTTTT.

The chain joins TRBV20-1 to TRBJ2-1; tentative D call: TRBD2 (6 bases). Germline CDR1 is DFQATT and CDR2 is SNEGSKA (reference sequence). There are 15 residues in the CDR3. V lost 2 bases and J lost 4, with 15 bases in between. The DNA of the CDR3 is TGCAGTGCTAGACGACTAGGTAGCGGTTACAATGAGCAGTTCTTC. Encoded protein: CSARRLGSGYNEQFF.

This clonotype was detected only a few times. V and J are TRBV7-2 and TRBJ2-1; D is perhaps TRBD2 (5 bases). V was clipped by 0 bases and J by 10 bases, with 19 bases between them. Germline V gene lookup returns CDR1 SGHTA and CDR2 FQGNSA. This CDR3 is 16 amino acids long. The CDR3 DNA reads as TGTGCCAGCAGCTTAGCGGTAGGAGCCCATACGGGGGAGCAGTTCTTC. This encodes CASSLAVGAHTGEQFF.

The chain joins TRBV5-1 to TRBJ2-3, with 10 bases that match TRBD2. The CDR3 covers 16 residues. V was clipped by 1 base and J by 4 bases; unmatched bases: 6. The germline gives CDR1 SGHRS, CDR2 YFSETQ. The CDR3 DNA reads as TGCGCCAGCAGCTTGTCAGCGGGAGGGAACGCAGATACGCAGTATTTT. Translation: CASSLSAGGNADTQYF.

Written as DNA, the CDR3 is TGCGCCAGCAGCCACCGACAGACCATGAACACTGAAGCTTTCTTT. It translates to CASSHRQTMNTEAFF. This chain joins TRBV4-3 and TRBJ1-1; maybe TRBD1 (5 bases). V was pared by 3 bases and J by 0 bases, with 11 bases between. CDR1 and CDR2 (germline): LGHNA, YSLEER. There are 15 residues in the CDR3.

This clonotype was picked up a small number of times. J is TRBJ1-2 and V is TRBV7-2; possibly TRBD1 for D (5 bases). The CDR3 covers 13 residues. The V gene's germline CDR1 is SGHTA and CDR2 FQGNSA. V lost 0 bases and J 8 bases, leaving 10 bases between the germline ends. CDR3 nucleotide sequence: TGTGCCAGCAGCTTAGCAGGGGCGTACGGCTACACCTTC. It is translated as CASSLAGAYGYTF.

CDR3 DNA: TGTGCCAGCGGGGACAGGCTTGAAGCTTTCTTT. This codes for CASGDRLEAFF. This chain joins TRBV6-8 and TRBJ1-1; 8 nucleotides agree with TRBD1. J lost 7 bases, V lost 8 bases, and 3 bases had no gene match. Germline CDR1 MNHGY, CDR2 SAAAGT. This CDR3 region has 11 residues.

In this sample, this clonotype turned up many times. The chain combines TRBV24-1 with TRBJ2-5; no clear D. The germline CDR1 and CDR2 sequences are KGHDR and SFDVKD. There are 14 residues in the CDR3. V was pared by 5 bases and J by 5 bases, with 14 bases between. The DNA for the CDR3 is TGTGCCACCAGTGGGCCCCCGCGCGAGGAGACCCAGTACTTC. Residues: CATSGPPREETQYF.

The chain has TRBV12-3 or TRBV12-4 and TRBJ2-5; the D call may be TRBD1 or TRBD2 (5 bases each). Trimming left V 6 bases short and J 5 bases short, with 13 bases between. The CDR3 length is 13 residues. The CDR3 loop is CASRIRDEETQYF. The CDR3 nucleotides read TGTGCCAGCAGGATCCGGGACGAGGAGACCCAGTACTTC.

A few counts support this clonotype. The chain combines TRBV6-1 with TRBJ2-3, with 13 nucleotides matching TRBD2. Germline V gives CDR1 MNHNS, CDR2 SASEGT. The CDR3 loop spans 18 amino acids. V gave up 7 bases and J gave up 3 bases; unmatched junction bases: 13. The DNA of the CDR3 is TGTGCCAGCACCGGACTAGCGGGAGTTACCGGGGGGACAGATACGCAGTATTTT. Translation gives CASTGLAGVTGGTDTQYF.

The chain has TRBV7-8 and TRBJ2-3; D possibly matches TRBD1 or TRBD2 (5 bases each). Between the trimmed V and J ends, which lost 5 bases and 2 bases, there was a span of 17 bases. Germline CDR1 reads SGHVS; CDR2 reads FQNEAQ. CDR3 length equals 16 residues. CDR3: CASSLQPGPPTDTQYF. CDR3 DNA: TGTGCCAGCAGCCTCCAGCCGGGGCCCCCCACAGATACGCAGTATTTT.

This sequence joins TRBV6-8 and TRBJ2-2; TRBD2 agrees at 14 bases. CDR1 is MNHGY and CDR2 is SAAAGT in the germline V gene. The junction had 11 bases not matched to a gene; V was cut back by 5 bases and J by 6 bases. This CDR3 is built from 18 residues. The CDR3 loop is CASSARLAGGPGAGELFF. The CDR3 bases are TGTGCCAGCAGTGCCCGACTAGCGGGAGGGCCAGGGGCCGGGGAGCTGTTTTTT.

This clonotype was counted only a few times. The chain is built from TRBV28 and TRBJ1-1; D ambiguous. Germline V gene lookup returns CDR1 MDHEN and CDR2 SYDVKM. The ends were cut back, 3 bases at V and 3 bases at J, with 8 bases in the middle. This CDR3 spans 13 amino acids. CDR3 DNA: TGTGCCAGCAGTTTGCTGGGTGACACTGAAGCTTTCTTT. It encodes CASSLLGDTEAFF. Drawing the rest from reference TRBV28 and TRBJ1-1, the complete variable domain is DVKVTQSSRYLVKRTGEKVFLECVQDMDHENMFWYRQDPGLGLRLIYFSYDVKMKEKGDIPEGYSVSREKKERFSLILESASTNQTSMYLCASSLLGDTEAFFGQGTRLTVV.

This clonotype was found a few times. The J gene is TRBJ2-3, the V gene TRBV11-2, with D unclear. Trimming left V 8 bases short and J 1 base short, with 10 bases between. The germline CDR1 and CDR2 sequences are SGHAT and FQNNGV. There are 13 residues in the CDR3. CDR3 nucleotide sequence: TGTGCCAGCCTAAAGGGTGGCACAGATACGCAGTATTTT. This translates into CASLKGGTDTQYF.

This clonotype was seen repeatedly, ten times or more. The chain joins TRBV6-2 or TRBV6-3 to TRBJ2-1; 7 nucleotides match TRBD1. CDR1 and CDR2 from the germline V gene are MNHEY and SVGEGT. Trimming took 5 bases from V and 7 from J; bases not matched to a gene: 8. This CDR3 is built from 14 residues. CDR3 bases: TGTGCCAGCAGTAAAACAGGGGTGGGGAATGAGCAGTTCTTC. Its protein product is CASSKTGVGNEQFF.

This chain joins TRBV12-3 or TRBV12-4 and TRBJ1-2, with no clear D. Between the trimmed V and J ends, which lost 3 bases and 0 bases, there was a span of 8 bases. This CDR3 is 14 amino acids long. In nucleotides, the CDR3 is TGTGCCAGCAGTTTCCGACCTGCTAACTATGGCTACACCTTC. The encoded protein is CASSFRPANYGYTF.

Note on this clonotype: One junction end disagrees with the germline gene, perhaps due to a read error. J is TRBJ2-5 and V is TRBV7-2, with TRBD2 as a possible D gene (7 bases). This CDR3 contains 17 residues. Germline lookup yields CDR1 SGHTA and CDR2 FQGNSA. The CDR3 is CASSLAPWGGGQETQHF. The CDR3, as DNA: TGTGCCAGCAGCTTAGCCCCCTGGGGCGGGGGACAAGAGACCCAGCACTTC.

This clonotype occurred many times. In nucleotides, the CDR3 is TGTGCCAGCAGCCCCCGTCCCGGTCAAGAGACCCAGTACTTC. Translated, it gives CASSPRPGQETQYF. The rearrangement joins TRBV7-2 to TRBJ2-5; D gene unclear. Germline V lookup: CDR1 SGHTA, CDR2 FQGNSA. The CDR3 is made up of 14 amino acids. V gave up 5 bases and J gave up 2 bases, with 12 bases separating them.